The 17 T cell receptor beta chains below come from one sample, sequenced in a study of blood T cell repertoires in COVID-19. Data came from immunoSEQ multiplex PCR; TCRdb stores just in-frame clones and leaves some out. The table includes some 150,000 clones, around 80% detected once. Sequences were obtained from peripheral blood. These receptors came from a woman in her seventies with acute or convalescent COVID-19.

This sequence joins TRBV24-1 and TRBJ2-5; maybe TRBD2 (6 bases). Per germline, CDR1 KGHDR and CDR2 SFDVKD. V was cut by 3 bases and J by 0 bases, with 7 bases left in between. The CDR3 spans 14 residues. As DNA, the CDR3 is TGTGCCACCAGTGATGCGGGGTACCAAGAGACCCAGTACTTC. This gives the protein CATSDAGYQETQYF.

CDR3 sequence reads: CASSEYLRFTEAFF. As DNA, the CDR3 is TGTGCCAGCAGTGAATACCTCAGGTTCACTGAAGCTTTCTTT. The rearrangement uses TRBV2 and TRBJ1-1; D gene ambiguous. Per the germline V gene, CDR1 is SNHLY and CDR2 is FYNNEI. The CDR3 length is 14 residues. V was cut by 2 bases and J by 4 bases, with 11 bases left in between.

CDR3 nucleotide sequence: TGTGCCTGGAGCCAAACAGGGGCCTACGAGCAGTACTTC. This translates into CAWSQTGAYEQYF. The rearrangement joins TRBV30 to TRBJ2-7; TRBD1 aligns across 7 bases. V was pared by 3 bases and J by 2 bases, with 4 bases of the junction left unmatched. Germline-derived CDR1 and CDR2 are GTSNPN and SVGIG (reference sequence). This CDR3 region has 13 residues.

The chain's CDR3 is CASSIAGSLNTEAFF. CDR3 DNA: TGTGCCAGCAGTATAGCAGGGTCGCTGAACACTGAAGCTTTCTTT. The chain carries TRBV3-1 (or the pseudogene TRBV3-2) and TRBJ1-1, with TRBD1 as a possible D gene (5 bases). Germline-derived CDR1 and CDR2 are LGHDT and YNNKEL (reference sequence). Between the trimmed V and J ends, which lost 6 bases and 0 bases, there was a span of 14 bases. The length of the CDR3 is 15 residues.

The rearrangement links TRBV18 to TRBJ1-6; the D is unclear. The V end was cut by 2 bases, the J end by 2 bases, with 7 bases between. Looked up from germline, CDR1 is KGHSH and CDR2 is LQKENI. This CDR3 has 15 amino acids. The CDR3 bases are TGTGCCAGCTCACCAGCCGGGACCTATAATTCACCCCTCCACTTT. The encoded protein is CASSPAGTYNSPLHF.

The chain combines TRBV11-3 with TRBJ2-2; 12 bases fit TRBD2. Looked up from germline, CDR1 is SGHNT and CDR2 is YENEEA. Trimming took 1 base from V and 0 from J; bases not matched to a gene: 3. CDR3 length: 18 residues. This chain's CDR3 is CASSLGGLAGPNTGELFF. The CDR3 DNA is TGTGCCAGCAGCTTAGGAGGACTAGCGGGACCGAACACCGGGGAGCTGTTTTTT.

The rearrangement uses TRBV28 and TRBJ2-3, with TRBD2 matching over 10 bases. Germline V gene lookup returns CDR1 MDHEN and CDR2 SYDVKM. V lost 8 bases, J lost 1 base, and 3 bases stayed unmatched. This CDR3 comprises 14 residues. The CDR3 region has the DNA TGTGCCAGCGCTAGCGGGGGAGGCACAGATACGCAGTATTTT. This encodes CASASGGGTDTQYF.

The J gene is TRBJ1-6, the V gene TRBV19, with D possibly being TRBD1 (5 bases). V lost 5 bases to trimming and J lost 9 bases, with 11 bases between them. There are 13 residues in the CDR3. Germline-derived CDR1 and CDR2 are LNHDA and SQIVND (reference sequence). The CDR3 DNA sequence: TGTGCCAGTAGTCCCGGGGGAACTTCACCCCTCCACTTT. It codes for CASSPGGTSPLHF.

The rearrangement joins TRBV6-6 to TRBJ2-7, with 10 bases aligning to TRBD2. Trimming at V came to 6 bases and at J to 3 bases, leaving 5 bases not matched to a gene. Looked up from germline, CDR1 is MNHNY and CDR2 is SVGAGI (reference sequence). CDR3 length: 14 amino acids. The CDR3 nucleotides are TGTGCCAGCAGACCTAGCGGGGGAGTCTACGAGCAGTACTTC. Translating it yields CASRPSGGVYEQYF.

This rearrangement joins TRBV7-6 to TRBJ2-5, with 14 bases lining up with TRBD2. The CDR3 has 15 residues. Per germline, CDR1 SGHVS and CDR2 FNYEAQ. Germline trimming cut 5 bases from V and 6 bases from J; bases unmatched to any gene: 5. The CDR3 is CASSPGTSGGQTQYF. DNA of the CDR3: TGTGCCAGCAGCCCTGGGACTAGCGGGGGACAGACCCAGTACTTC.

This sequence joins TRBV29-1 and TRBJ2-1; TRBD1 aligns across 8 bases. Germline V CDR1 and CDR2: SQVTM, ANQGSEA. This CDR3 comprises 18 residues. Unmatched junction bases numbered 18, after V lost 6 bases and J lost 2 bases. CDR3 protein: CSVSRIGTGPIPYNEQFF. The CDR3, as DNA: TGCAGCGTCTCGAGAATCGGGACAGGTCCGATTCCCTACAATGAGCAGTTCTTC.

The rearrangement joins TRBV14 to TRBJ2-1, with 13 bases fitting TRBD2. With V trimmed by 0 bases and J by 4 bases, 3 bases remained unmatched. Germline lookup yields CDR1 SGHDN and CDR2 FVKESK. The CDR3 runs to 17 residues. The CDR3 spells CASSQETSGGSYNEQFF. The CDR3 DNA reads as TGTGCCAGCAGCCAAGAGACTAGCGGGGGGTCTTACAATGAGCAGTTCTTC.

The genes are TRBV7-9 and TRBJ2-5; TRBD1 might be the D (6 bases). V was clipped by 5 bases and J by 2 bases, with 21 bases between them. In germline, CDR1 is SEHNR, CDR2 FQNEAQ (reference sequence). The CDR3 spans 17 residues. The CDR3 DNA is TGTGCCAGCAGCCCGCGACAGGCGAGGTGGGGACAAGAGACCCAGTACTTC. This gives the protein CASSPRQARWGQETQYF. The entire variable domain, with the rest obtained from reference TRBV7-9 and TRBJ2-5, is as follows: DTGVSQNPRHKITKRGQNVTFRCDPISEHNRLYWYRQTLGQGPEFLTYFQNEAQLEKSRLLSDRFSAERPKGSFSTLEIQRTEQGDSAMYLCASSPRQARWGQETQYFGPGTRLLVL.

The gene calls are TRBV5-5 and TRBJ2-7; 9 bases match TRBD1. Germline trimming cut 4 bases from V and 0 bases from J; bases unmatched to any gene: 5. Germline CDR1 and CDR2: SGHKS and YYEKEE (reference sequence). CDR3 length equals 15 residues. CDR3 amino acids: CASSPDRGFSYEQYF. CDR3 sequence (DNA): TGTGCCAGCAGCCCAGACAGGGGGTTCTCCTACGAGCAGTACTTC.

The V call is TRBV15, the J call TRBJ1-3; TRBD1 matches 8 bases. J lost 9 bases, V lost 0 bases, and 7 bases had no gene match. Germline CDR1 is LNHNV and CDR2 is YYDKDF (reference sequence). The CDR3 has 15 amino acids. The CDR3 DNA reads TGTGCCACCAGCAGAGAGGCAGGGGGCGAAGTCACCATATATTTT. Protein product: CATSREAGGEVTIYF.

The chain employs TRBV5-1 and TRBJ2-7; 8 nucleotides line up with TRBD1. The germline CDR1 and CDR2 sequences are SGHRS and YFSETQ. V lost 1 base and J lost 0; bases outside the gene matches: 3. The CDR3 spans 15 residues. The CDR3 protein is CASSLPGQGSYEQYF. The CDR3 bases are TGCGCCAGCAGCTTGCCCGGACAGGGCTCCTACGAGCAGTACTTC. The full variable domain, rest sourced from reference TRBV5-1 and TRBJ2-7, is KAGVTQTPRYLIKTRGQQVTLSCSPISGHRSVSWYQQTPGQGLQFLFEYFSETQRNKGNFPGRFSGRQFSNSRSEMNVSTLELGDSALYLCASSLPGQGSYEQYFGPGTRLTVT.

V and J are TRBV6-1 and TRBJ2-7; 10 bases are a match to TRBD2. The trim removed 0 bases at V and 2 bases at J, leaving 4 bases unmatched. The CDR3 covers 16 residues. Germline V gene data show CDR1 as MNHNS and CDR2 as SASEGT. The CDR3 is CASSEALAGGAYEQYF. The CDR3 DNA follows: TGTGCCAGCAGTGAAGCGTTAGCGGGAGGTGCCTACGAGCAGTACTTC.